The 19 T cell receptor beta chains below all came from one sample that was sequenced in a study of T cell responses to AZD1222 COVID-19 vaccine. Produced via immunoSEQ multiplex PCR; TCRdb's table is partial and in-frame only. Here the sample spans 170,000 or so clones, less than 95% being singletons. Sample: peripheral blood, taken on day 0 of AZD1222 vaccination. The receptor set was obtained from an adult in good health.

The V gene is TRBV6-5, the J gene TRBJ1-5; 7 bases are shared with TRBD1. This CDR3 is 15 amino acids long. CDR1 and CDR2 (germline): MNHEY, SVGAGI. V was pared by 7 bases and J by 4 bases, with 10 bases of the junction left unmatched. CDR3 region: CASTGTASGNQPQHF. The CDR3, as DNA: TGTGCCAGCACCGGGACAGCGAGTGGGAATCAGCCCCAGCATTTT.

The chain combines TRBV12-5 with TRBJ2-3; D unclear. V lost 5 bases to trimming and J lost 5 bases, with 8 bases between them. This CDR3 region has 12 residues. From germline, CDR1 is LGHNT and CDR2 FRNRAP. The DNA for the CDR3 is TGTGCTAGTGGTGTTCAAGTAGATACGCAGTATTTT. The encoded protein is CASGVQVDTQYF.

V gene TRBV6-5 combines with J gene TRBJ1-5, with 7 bases matching TRBD1. CDR3 length: 15 residues. J was trimmed by 2 bases and V by 6 bases; bases with no gene match: 7. Per the germline V gene, CDR1 is MNHEY and CDR2 is SVGAGI. CDR3 amino acids: CASSTGALGNQPQHF. CDR3 sequence (DNA): TGTGCCAGCAGCACAGGGGCGTTAGGCAATCAGCCCCAGCATTTT.

Here the CDR3 reads CATSDSDRGLIGELFF. For the CDR3, the DNA is TGTGCCACCAGTGACTCGGACAGGGGGCTCATCGGGGAGCTGTTTTTT. The rearrangement joins TRBV24-1 to TRBJ2-2; 11 bases map to TRBD1. The CDR3 runs to 16 residues. The V gene end was trimmed by 4 bases and the J gene end by 7 bases; junction bases not matched to a gene: 7. Germline-derived CDR1 and CDR2 are KGHDR and SFDVKD.

As to this clone: Likely a read error: the CDR3 ends without its conserved phenylalanine or tryptophan. The DNA is left out, because the CDR3 cannot be placed on it with certainty; the CDR3 is given as TCRdb lists it. The rearrangement links TRBV2 to TRBJ2-7; TRBD1 is the table's D call, not checked against the DNA. Both ends counted, the CDR3 spans 12 residues. Germline V lookup: CDR1 SNHLY, CDR2 FYNNEI. The CDR3 spells CASSRTGSPSQH.

On this clone: Germline and junction disagree at one end, which may indicate a read error. The rearrangement joins TRBV25-1 to TRBJ1-2; the match to TRBD1 covers 8 bases. CDR3 length: 12 residues. In germline, CDR1 is MGHDK, CDR2 SYGVNS. CDR3 sequence: CASVAFQGAVYF. In DNA form, the CDR3 reads TGTGCCAGCGTCGCTTTCCAGGGGGCGGTTTACTTC.

This clone was counted a single time. The CDR3: CASSPGQGGADTQYF. The CDR3 coding sequence is TGCGCCAGCAGCCCTGGACAGGGTGGCGCAGATACGCAGTATTTT. This chain connects TRBV5-1 to TRBJ2-3, with 8 bases aligning to TRBD1. Germline V gene lookup returns CDR1 SGHRS and CDR2 YFSETQ. V dropped 4 bases and J dropped 4; count of bases not matched to a gene: 8. This CDR3 is 15 amino acids long.

The rearrangement links TRBV27 to TRBJ2-7; D is possibly TRBD1 (7 bases). The CDR3 runs 15 residues. Trimming removed 4 bases from V and 0 bases from J, with 13 bases in between. Germline V lookup: CDR1 MNHEY, CDR2 SMNVEV (reference sequence). Here the CDR3 DNA reads TGTGCCAGCAGTTCTCAGGGGGGCAGCTCCTACGAGCAGTACTTC. Its translation: CASSSQGGSSYEQYF.

V and J are TRBV3-1 (or the pseudogene TRBV3-2) and TRBJ2-3, with 7 bases fitting TRBD1. CDR1 is LGHDT and CDR2 is YNNKEL in the germline V gene (reference sequence). Germline trimming cut 1 base from V and 4 bases from J; bases unmatched to any gene: 2. The CDR3 extends over 14 amino acids. As DNA, the CDR3 is TGTGCCAGCAGCCAAGCCAGGGGGTCAGATACGCAGTATTTT. Translation: CASSQARGSDTQYF.

This clone showed up just a few times. This rearrangement joins TRBV23-1 to TRBJ1-3; the D is unclear. TRBV23-1 is known as an ORF, though its function is uncertain. The CDR3 runs 14 residues. The V and J ends lost 3 bases and 3 bases respectively, with 9 bases between them. The DNA of the CDR3 is TGCGCCAGCAGTCAGGTCAGGTTTGGAAACACCATATATTTT. It codes for CASSQVRFGNTIYF.

The V and J genes are TRBV7-9 and TRBJ1-5; no reliable D call. Trimming cost V 1 base and J 0 bases, with 7 bases left between them. The CDR3 extends over 15 amino acids. Germline V gives CDR1 SEHNR, CDR2 FQNEAQ (reference sequence). CDR3 sequence: CASSLGEYSNQPQHF. CDR3 in DNA: TGTGCCAGCAGCTTAGGGGAATATAGCAATCAGCCCCAGCATTTT.

This chain connects TRBV5-8 to TRBJ2-3; 11 nucleotides match TRBD2. V lost 2 bases, J lost 5 bases, and 4 bases stayed unmatched. Per the germline V gene, CDR1 is SGHTS and CDR2 is YDEGEE. CDR3 length: 15 residues. CDR3 DNA sequence: TGTGCCAGCAGCTTACTAGCGGGGGCTATAGATACGCAGTATTTT. It specifies CASSLLAGAIDTQYF.

The chain has TRBV7-2 and TRBJ1-2; the D gene is possibly TRBD1 (6 bases). CDR1 SGHTA and CDR2 FQGNSA come from the germline V gene. V lost 1 base, J lost 1 base, and 10 bases lay in between. The CDR3 has 15 amino acids. CDR3 nucleotides: TGTGCCAGCAGCTTAGACCAACAGGGTAACTATGGCTACACCTTC. Amino acid sequence: CASSLDQQGNYGYTF.

V gene TRBV19 combines with J gene TRBJ1-1; no firm D call. The ends were cut back, 3 bases at V and 1 base at J, with 3 bases in the middle. CDR3 size: 12 residues. Per the germline V gene, CDR1 is LNHDA and CDR2 is SQIVND (reference sequence). CDR3 amino acids: CASSMENTEAFF. CDR3 bases: TGTGCCAGTAGTATGGAGAACACTGAAGCTTTCTTT.

V usage is TRBV19 and J usage is TRBJ2-1, with 7 bases lining up with TRBD1. The CDR3 consists of 16 residues. In germline, CDR1 is LNHDA, CDR2 SQIVND (reference sequence). J lost 0 bases, V lost 5 bases, and 7 bases had no gene match. CDR3 DNA sequence: TGTGCCAGTAGTGTGAGGACAGGCCTCTCCTACAATGAGCAGTTCTTC. This codes for CASSVRTGLSYNEQFF.

The chain recombines TRBV5-4 with TRBJ2-1; 8 bases line up with TRBD2. CDR3 size: 15 residues. The trim removed 4 bases at V and 4 bases at J, leaving 7 bases unmatched. From germline, CDR1 is SGHNT and CDR2 YYREEE (reference sequence). This CDR3 is CASSPSGGIYNEQFF. CDR3 DNA sequence: TGTGCCAGCAGCCCCAGCGGGGGCATATACAATGAGCAGTTCTTC. Variable domain in full (rest from reference TRBV5-4 and TRBJ2-1): ETGVTQSPTHLIKTRGQQVTLRCSSQSGHNTVSWYQQALGQGPQFIFQYYREEENGRGNFPPRFSGLQFPNYSSELNVNALELDDSALYLCASSPSGGIYNEQFFGPGTRLTVL.

This clone has just one count. The V call is TRBV18, the J call TRBJ2-7; no clear D. Germline V gives CDR1 KGHSH, CDR2 LQKENI. CDR3 size: 13 residues. V was trimmed by 3 bases and J by 6 bases, leaving 12 bases between them. The CDR3 coding sequence is TGTGCCAGCTCACCCGCCCCTGTCTCCGAGCAGTACTTC. This gives the protein CASSPAPVSEQYF.

The CDR3 reads CASTVGVDQPQHF. CDR3 in DNA: TGTGCCAGCACGGTAGGGGTTGATCAGCCCCAGCATTTT. The chain links TRBV2 to TRBJ1-5, with D possibly matching TRBD1 (5 bases). CDR1 and CDR2 from the germline V gene are SNHLY and FYNNEI. The CDR3 extends over 13 amino acids. The V and J ends lost 7 bases and 5 bases respectively, with 12 bases between them.

The chain employs TRBV6-6 and TRBJ1-5; D may be TRBD1 (5 bases). CDR1 and CDR2 (germline): MNHNY, SVGAGI (reference sequence). V was cut by 5 bases and J by 5 bases, with 10 bases left in between. CDR3 length equals 13 residues. The CDR3 sequence is CASSPGAHQPQHF. The DNA of the CDR3 is TGTGCCAGCAGTCCCGGGGCCCATCAGCCCCAGCATTTT.